These 4 T cell receptor beta chains were all obtained from the same sample, sequenced in a study of cytomegalovirus exposure and HLA in healthy donors. TCRdb's copy holds only in-frame clones and misses some; the assay was immunoSEQ multiplex PCR. This table has 150,000 or so clones, about 89% appearing once. What was sequenced was PBMCs. The source is a woman between 18 and 30 years old in good health and CMV-seropositive.

The chain has TRBV19 and TRBJ1-5; maybe TRBD1 (6 bases). The V end was cut by 5 bases, the J end by 4 bases, with 12 bases between. The germline V gene encodes CDR1 LNHDA and CDR2 SQIVND (reference sequence). This CDR3 is built from 14 residues. As DNA, the CDR3 is TGTGCCAGTAGTCTCGTACAGGGAAATCAGCCCCAGCATTTT. Protein sequence: CASSLVQGNQPQHF.

Remarks on this clone: At one boundary the junction diverges from the germline segment, which might be a read error. The gene calls are TRBV6-5 and TRBJ2-7; TRBD2 aligns across 8 bases. The CDR3 has 12 amino acids. Germline CDR1 is MNHEY and CDR2 is SVGAGI. The CDR3 DNA reads as TGTGCCAGCAGTCCCCTCGGGGGGGAGCATTACTTC. Translated, it gives CASSPLGGEHYF.

This clone appeared a few times. V and J are TRBV27 and TRBJ2-3; TRBD2 agrees at 12 bases. The CDR3 is 17 residues long. V trimming: 4 bases; J trimming: 7 bases; junction bases outside the gene matches: 12. CDR1 is MNHEY, CDR2 SMNVEV, per germline (reference sequence). The CDR3 nucleotides are TGTGCCAGCAGTTCACACGGACTAGCGGGATTTTCGAATACGCAGTATTTT. Its translation is CASSSHGLAGFSNTQYF.

On this clone itself: Other DNA sequences in this sample translate to the same CDR3. The chain uses TRBV5-1 and TRBJ2-6; D is unresolved. Deletions cut 0 bases from V and 0 bases from J, with 7 bases between. Per germline, CDR1 SGHRS and CDR2 YFSETQ. This CDR3 has 16 residues. For the CDR3, the DNA is TGCGCCAGCAGCTTGGCTCGGAGCTCTGGGGCCAACGTCCTGACTTTC. Translating gives CASSLARSSGANVLTF.